Given below is one TCR beta chain in context. What it binds is not known. These data come from a study of T cell responses to AZD1222 COVID-19 vaccine. Some clones are missing from TCRdb's copy, which holds only in-frame ones; the method was immunoSEQ multiplex PCR. Of about 84,000 clones in the sample, nearly 90% were seen once. V shed 6 bases and J shed 0 bases, with 15 bases lying between them. CDR3 length: 15 amino acids. Germline V gives CDR1 LNHDA, CDR2 SQIVND (reference sequence). Study-level results: There were mostly white British donors and more females than males, and clonal diversity was possibly underestimated. Spike-specific TCR breadth and depth rose after two AZD1222 doses.

The input for sequencing was peripheral blood, taken on day 0 of AZD1222 vaccination. The gene calls are TRBV19 and TRBJ2-7; no clear D gene. The TCR originated in an adult in good health. CDR3 in amino acids: CASRIRTDSSYEQYF. DNA for the CDR3: TGTGCCAGTAGGATTCGGACGGATAGCTCCTACGAGCAGTACTTC.